A selection of T cell receptor beta chains follows, all from one sample in a study of T cell repertoires in cytomegalovirus infection. TCRdb re-analysed the reads in MiXCR, keeping a single row per CDR3 protein. The sample consists of fewer than 550,000 distinct CDR3 sequences, approximately 32% of them appearing once. The specimen sequenced was PBMCs. These receptors came from a human donor in good health (CMV status not recorded). Some clones in this sample may be carry-over from other donors' samples. Each CDR3 is given without its conserved first and last residue. Each record gives: J gene, clone size, V gene, CDR3 protein. Clone sizes are given selectively: once, few, many, or a class where the clone is expanded.

J: TRBJ1-2; size: many; V: TRBV6-5; CDR3: ASSYSSLLINYGYT
J: TRBJ2-6; size: many; V: TRBV6-1; CDR3: ASTRTYSGANVLT
J: TRBJ1-2; size: NA; V: TRBV14; CDR3: ASSQDGHMRGPGYGYT
J: TRBJ2-5; size: NA; V: TRBV6-1; CDR3: ASSDSMFGGIQETQY
J: TRBJ2-5; size: few; V: TRBV3-1; CDR3: ASSPTTGSETQY
J: TRBJ2-7; size: NA; V: TRBV6-5; CDR3: ASSYGGLTYEQY
J: TRBJ1-1; size: NA; V: TRBV20-1; CDR3: SARARGTFGTEAF
J: TRBJ1-2; size: few; V: TRBV4-3; CDR3: ASSQDIRHANYGYT
J: TRBJ1-4; size: NA; V: TRBV28; CDR3: ASSVQGFDEKLF
J: TRBJ1-6; size: NA; V: TRBV19; CDR3: ASSLLGGLSPNSPLH
J: TRBJ2-7; size: few; V: TRBV20-1; CDR3: SASGQGNYEQY
J: TRBJ1-5; size: NA; V: TRBV4-2; CDR3: ASSQETGISNQPQH
J: TRBJ2-7; size: many; V: TRBV6-1; CDR3: ASGGLVSYEQY
J: TRBJ1-3; size: NA; V: TRBV20-1; CDR3: SAGEAGNTIY
J: TRBJ2-1; size: NA; V: TRBV7-6; CDR3: VSSSIQEGEQF
J: TRBJ2-5; size: many; V: TRBV7-9; CDR3: ASSPFRNQETQY
J: TRBJ2-7; size: once; V: TRBV9; CDR3: ASSPHNRFGYEQY
J: TRBJ2-1; size: few; V: TRBV6-5; CDR3: ASSYKQRSSYNEQF
J: TRBJ2-2; size: few; V: TRBV6-2/TRBV6-3; CDR3: ASSYWTAQGELF
J: TRBJ1-5; size: once; V: TRBV4-3; CDR3: ASSPTINQPQH
J: TRBJ1-4; size: few; V: TRBV3-1; CDR3: ASSAGSDLNEKLF
J: TRBJ2-7; size: NA; V: TRBV25-1; CDR3: ASSGFGTSRSGGEQY
J: TRBJ1-2; size: few; V: TRBV12-3/TRBV12-4; CDR3: ASSQGARGYT
J: TRBJ2-1; size: NA; V: TRBV11-2; CDR3: ASSLFRVSLYNEQF
J: TRBJ2-1; size: NA; V: TRBV6-6; CDR3: ASSSRDSGGHYNEQF
J: TRBJ2-2; size: few; V: TRBV7-6; CDR3: ASSHSPSTGELF
J: TRBJ1-5; size: NA; V: TRBV6-6; CDR3: ASATALNQPQH
J: TRBJ1-2; size: NA; V: TRBV5-5; CDR3: ASRPTLGDIYGYT
J: TRBJ2-1; size: NA; V: TRBV6-2/TRBV6-3; CDR3: ASSYLPRPGRGSYNEQF
J: TRBJ1-1; size: NA; V: TRBV27; CDR3: ASNSYGGNTEAF
J: TRBJ2-4; size: NA; V: TRBV19; CDR3: ASSIPGTSNFAGDIQY
J: TRBJ1-1; size: many; V: TRBV5-4; CDR3: ASSRGGAGQPNTEAF
J: TRBJ2-5; size: NA; V: TRBV5-6; CDR3: ASSLKHRGLAAQY
J: TRBJ1-1; size: NA; V: TRBV12-3/TRBV12-4; CDR3: ASSFRGANTEAF
J: TRBJ1-5; size: many; V: TRBV4-1; CDR3: ASSQTTGQGNQPQH
J: TRBJ1-5; size: NA; V: TRBV6-2/TRBV6-3; CDR3: ASSYSNPNQPQH
J: TRBJ2-1; size: few; V: TRBV29-1; CDR3: SVLYRGYGNEQF
J: TRBJ2-4; size: few; V: TRBV18; CDR3: ASSPPQPVDIQY
J: TRBJ2-7; size: NA; V: TRBV3-1; CDR3: ASSHGRSGKWLYEQY
J: TRBJ1-2; size: NA; V: TRBV7-9; CDR3: ASSSAAGTGASLGGYT
J: TRBJ2-1; size: NA; V: TRBV5-8; CDR3: ASSPGPLLTNEQF
J: TRBJ1-2; size: NA; V: TRBV19; CDR3: ASQRWGYGYT
J: TRBJ2-2; size: NA; V: TRBV5-4; CDR3: ASSLTSGGDTGELF
J: TRBJ1-6; size: NA; V: TRBV6-2/TRBV6-3; CDR3: ASSYRAKLNNSPLH
J: TRBJ2-3; size: many; V: TRBV7-6; CDR3: ASSLGSGQGTDTQY
J: TRBJ2-2; size: many; V: TRBV7-2; CDR3: ASSIRTSGGPTGELF
J: TRBJ2-7; size: NA; V: TRBV20-1; CDR3: SGSKRGPLYEQY
J: TRBJ1-1; size: NA; V: TRBV9; CDR3: ASSPRGRPLDTEAF
J: TRBJ1-1; size: many; V: TRBV7-2; CDR3: ASSLVADTEAF
J: TRBJ2-7; size: many; V: TRBV7-2; CDR3: ASSLRFGSGYEQY
J: TRBJ2-7; size: few; V: TRBV9; CDR3: ASFPSYEQY
J: TRBJ1-1; size: NA; V: TRBV25-1; CDR3: ASQENTEAF
J: TRBJ2-1; size: many; V: TRBV7-2; CDR3: ASRGAWAGGYNEQF
J: TRBJ2-1; size: NA; V: TRBV6-2/TRBV6-3; CDR3: ASSYAGTGANEQF
J: TRBJ2-7; size: NA; V: TRBV12-3/TRBV12-4; CDR3: ASTLGRTPYEQY